The 25 T cell receptor beta chains below come from one sample, sequenced in a study of shared T cell receptors in the human thymus. Some clones are missing from TCRdb's copy, which holds only in-frame ones; the method was immunoSEQ multiplex PCR. The sample yields 500,000 to 750,000 clones, roughly 88% seen once. These sequences were also reported in another study, on human thymus T cells.

The sequencing sample was made of thymocytes. These receptors all come from a boy less than two years old with a congenital heart defect.

This clone came up a few times. V is TRBV14 and J is TRBJ2-2; TRBD2 aligns across 13 bases. The CDR3 is made up of 17 amino acids. Germline values: CDR1 SGHDN, CDR2 FVKESK. The V segment lost 5 bases and the J segment 3 bases; nucleotides outside the gene matches: 6. DNA for the CDR3: TGTGCCAGCAGCATACAAACTAGCGGGAGGGACACCGGGGAGCTGTTTTTT. Its translation: CASSIQTSGRDTGELFF.

This clone was observed a handful of times. The genes are TRBV5-8 and TRBJ2-3; maybe TRBD2 (6 bases). The CDR3 extends over 16 amino acids. Trimming left V 1 base short and J 1 base short, with 13 bases between. CDR1 is SGHTS and CDR2 is YDEGEE in the germline V gene. The CDR3 DNA reads as TGTGCCAGCAGCTTGTCATCGGGAGTGGGCACAGATACGCAGTATTTT. Residues: CASSLSSGVGTDTQYF.

This chain joins TRBV20-1 and TRBJ2-5, with 8 bases lining up with TRBD2. This CDR3 has 11 residues. Trimming cost V 5 bases and J 12 bases; bases outside gene matches: 8. CDR1 DFQATT and CDR2 SNEGSKA come from the germline V gene (reference sequence). In DNA form, the CDR3 reads TGCAGTGCTGTAATAGTTAGCGGGGAGTACTTC. Its protein product is CSAVIVSGEYF.

The V gene is TRBV30, the J gene TRBJ2-3; 7 nucleotides match TRBD2. CDR1 is GTSNPN, CDR2 SVGIG, per germline (reference sequence). Trimming removed 3 bases from V and 2 bases from J; junction bases left unmatched: 11. This CDR3 is built from 16 residues. CDR3 protein: CAWSLGGSRTTDTQYF. For the CDR3, the DNA is TGTGCCTGGAGCCTCGGGGGGAGCCGGACCACAGATACGCAGTATTTT.

The chain combines TRBV28 with TRBJ2-7, with D possibly TRBD2 on 5 matching bases. V was shortened by 10 bases and J by 0 bases, with 10 bases between the two germline ends. Germline lookup yields CDR1 MDHEN and CDR2 SYDVKM. This CDR3 is 12 amino acids long. CDR3: CATSTTSYEQYF. The CDR3 DNA reads TGTGCCACCTCGACTACCTCCTACGAGCAGTACTTC.

This clone was observed once. The chain combines TRBV5-4 with TRBJ1-2, with TRBD1 as a possible D gene (6 bases). Trimming removed 4 bases from V and 4 bases from J, with 17 bases in between. Looked up from germline, CDR1 is SGHNT and CDR2 is YYREEE (reference sequence). The CDR3 is made up of 15 amino acids. CDR3 sequence (DNA): TGTGCCAGCAGCCTCGGGGGGGGCCCGGCCTATGGCTACACCTTC. Translation gives CASSLGGGPAYGYTF.

The chain links TRBV5-6 to TRBJ2-5; 7 positions match TRBD1. The CDR3 loop spans 15 amino acids. V shed 0 bases, J shed 2 bases, and the junction held 4 bases outside the gene matches. CDR1 and CDR2 (germline): SGHDT, YYEEEE. DNA for the CDR3: TGTGCCAGCAGCTTGGTCTACAGGGGACAAGAGACCCAGTACTTC. Its translation is CASSLVYRGQETQYF.

The chain carries TRBV19 and TRBJ1-5; D perhaps matches TRBD1 (5 bases). The CDR3 runs 14 residues. Germline V gene sequence: CDR1 LNHDA, CDR2 SQIVND (reference sequence). Trimming removed 3 bases from V and 7 bases from J, with 13 bases in between. Written as DNA, the CDR3 is TGTGCCAGTAGTATTGGCAGGGTGAGGCAGCCCCAGCATTTT. Translating gives CASSIGRVRQPQHF.

The J gene is TRBJ2-1, the V gene TRBV19; no definite D call. V dropped 0 bases and J dropped 0 bases, with 9 bases sitting between them. Germline values: CDR1 LNHDA, CDR2 SQIVND (reference sequence). CDR3 length equals 16 residues. CDR3 in DNA: TGTGCCAGTAGTATAGATGGGCCCAGCTCCTACAATGAGCAGTTCTTC. Amino acids: CASSIDGPSSYNEQFF.

The chain combines TRBV14 with TRBJ2-5; 10 bases map to TRBD1. V shed 5 bases, J shed 4 bases, and the junction held 4 bases outside the gene matches. This CDR3 is built from 14 residues. Germline V gene data show CDR1 as SGHDN and CDR2 as FVKESK. The CDR3 bases are TGTGCCAGCAGCGTAGGACAGGGGGTAGAGACCCAGTACTTC. Its translation is CASSVGQGVETQYF.

V gene TRBV5-6 combines with J gene TRBJ2-1, with 13 nucleotides matching TRBD2. CDR1 and CDR2 from the germline V gene are SGHDT and YYEEEE. The CDR3 runs to 19 residues. J was trimmed by 0 bases and V by 6 bases; bases with no gene match: 12. The CDR3 spells CASIGLAGAATVSYNEQFF. For the CDR3, the DNA is TGTGCCAGCATCGGACTAGCGGGAGCAGCGACGGTCTCCTACAATGAGCAGTTCTTC. Filled out from reference TRBV5-6 and TRBJ2-1, the complete variable domain reads DAGVTQSPTHLIKTRGQQVTLRCSPKSGHDTVSWYQQALGQGPQFIFQYYEEEERQRGNFPDRFSGHQFPNYSSELNVNALLLGDSALYLCASIGLAGAATVSYNEQFFGPGTRLTVL.

The J gene is TRBJ2-7, the V gene TRBV11-2; 12 bases fit TRBD2. Germline V CDR1 and CDR2: SGHAT, FQNNGV. Trimming at V came to 4 bases and at J to 1 base, leaving 5 bases not matched to a gene. This CDR3 has 16 residues. The CDR3, as DNA: TGTGCCAGCAGCTCCCTAGCGGGAGGGCCTTCCTACGAGCAGTACTTC. Its protein product is CASSSLAGGPSYEQYF.

This clone was detected only once. The V call is TRBV4-1, the J call TRBJ2-1; a possible D gene is TRBD2 (6 bases). Germline V gene data show CDR1 as MGHRA and CDR2 as YSYEKL. Trimming took off 3 bases at V and 0 bases at J, with 21 bases between the two ends. This CDR3 spans 19 amino acids. This chain's CDR3 is CASSHPLGLSPSSYNEQFF. The CDR3 nucleotides are TGCGCCAGCAGCCATCCCCTGGGACTCTCCCCGAGCTCCTACAATGAGCAGTTCTTC.

The gene calls are TRBV13 and TRBJ2-1, with 7 bases aligning to TRBD2. CDR3 length: 15 residues. With V trimmed by 4 bases and J by 6 bases, 9 bases remained unmatched. Germline CDR1 is PRHDT and CDR2 is FYEKMQ (reference sequence). The CDR3 coding sequence is TGTGCCAGCAGCTCAACCGGGACTACGGTCAATGAGCAGTTCTTC. The encoded protein is CASSSTGTTVNEQFF.

The chain joins TRBV6-5 to TRBJ2-5; 8 bases align to TRBD2. There are 13 residues in the CDR3. With 6 bases clipped from V and 4 bases from J, the junction kept 4 bases outside the gene matches. Germline V gene lookup returns CDR1 MNHEY and CDR2 SVGAGI. The CDR3 sequence: CASSRGLAETQYF. The CDR3 DNA is TGTGCCAGCAGCCGCGGACTAGCAGAGACCCAGTACTTC.

The gene calls are TRBV30 and TRBJ2-4, with D tentatively TRBD2 (5 bases). Between the trimmed V and J ends, which lost 1 base and 3 bases, there was a span of 10 bases. The CDR3 spans 14 residues. The germline gives CDR1 GTSNPN, CDR2 SVGIG (reference sequence). DNA of the CDR3: TGTGCCTGGAGTGGGAGGCAGGACAAAAACATTCAGTACTTC. It is translated as CAWSGRQDKNIQYF.

This chain connects TRBV25-1 to TRBJ2-7; possible D gene TRBD1, 5 bases. This CDR3 is built from 11 residues. The germline gives CDR1 MGHDK, CDR2 SYGVNS. V was pared by 2 bases and J by 9 bases, with 8 bases between. This CDR3 reads CASSEGAVQYF. CDR3 nucleotides: TGTGCCAGCAGTGAAGGGGCGGTGCAGTACTTC.

Comment on this clone: The sample holds other DNA sequences that translate to the same CDR3. The V call is TRBV7-9, the J call TRBJ2-7; possibly TRBD2 for D (6 bases). Germline-derived CDR1 and CDR2 are SEHNR and FQNEAQ (reference sequence). This CDR3 spans 16 amino acids. Trimming left V 2 bases short and J 0 bases short, with 14 bases between. CDR3 nucleotide sequence: TGTGCCAGCAGCTTACGTAGCGGAGGGAGCTCCTACGAGCAGTACTTC. It is translated as CASSLRSGGSSYEQYF.

CDR3 DNA sequence: TGTGCCAGCAGCTGTGGACAGGGCGGGCCCCCTAGGGAGCTGTTTTTT. Translating it yields CASSCGQGGPPRELFF. The chain is built from TRBV9 and TRBJ2-2; TRBD1 agrees at 8 bases. The CDR3 length is 16 residues. J was trimmed by 9 bases and V by 4 bases; bases with no gene match: 14. The germline CDR1 and CDR2 sequences are SGDLS and YYNGEE.

With regard to this clone: Other nucleotide sequences from this sample produce the same CDR3. The rearrangement joins TRBV20-1 to TRBJ2-7; the D is unclear. The V end lost 3 bases, the J end lost 2 bases, and 2 bases lay between the germline ends. Germline-derived CDR1 and CDR2 are DFQATT and SNEGSKA (reference sequence). The CDR3 sequence is 10 residues long. Written as DNA, the CDR3 is TGCAGTGCTAGCGCCTACGAGCAGTACTTC. This gives the protein CSASAYEQYF.

The chain has TRBV7-9 and TRBJ2-5; D not certain. CDR1 is SEHNR and CDR2 is FQNEAQ in the germline V gene (reference sequence). CDR3 length: 15 residues. Trimming removed 0 bases at V and 2 bases at J, with 10 bases between. This CDR3 reads CASSLAMGEQETQYF. In DNA form, the CDR3 reads TGTGCCAGCAGCTTAGCCATGGGCGAACAAGAGACCCAGTACTTC.

The chain links TRBV12-5 to TRBJ2-7; TRBD2 matches 13 bases. The CDR3 consists of 16 residues. V shed 4 bases and J 3 bases; nucleotides not matched to a gene: 6. The germline CDR1 and CDR2 sequences are LGHNT and FRNRAP. The CDR3 nucleotides read TGTGCTAGTGGTTCAGGGACTAGCGGGAATATCTACGAGCAGTACTTC. It codes for CASGSGTSGNIYEQYF.

CDR3 amino acids: CAWSVRGGMAGNTIYF. The CDR3 DNA is TGTGCCTGGAGTGTACGGGGGGGAATGGCTGGAAACACCATATATTTT. This rearrangement joins TRBV30 to TRBJ1-3; perhaps TRBD1 as D (5 bases). Germline CDR1 is GTSNPN and CDR2 is SVGIG (reference sequence). Trimming left V 0 bases short and J 2 bases short, with 14 bases between. This CDR3 contains 16 residues.

The chain uses TRBV27 and TRBJ2-7; 8 bases match TRBD1. The CDR3 loop spans 13 amino acids. Trimming took 4 bases from V and 4 from J; bases not matched to a gene: 3. Per germline, CDR1 MNHEY and CDR2 SMNVEV (reference sequence). The CDR3 is CASSSRTGYEQYF. The CDR3 DNA is TGTGCCAGCAGTTCCAGGACAGGGTACGAGCAGTACTTC.

V and J are TRBV5-1 and TRBJ2-1, with 10 positions matching TRBD2. The ends lost 0 bases at V and 0 bases at J; junction bases unmatched: 12. The germline V gene has CDR1 SGHRS and CDR2 YFSETQ. The CDR3 is 20 residues long. CDR3 residues: CASSLAFSKEREGSYNEQFF. CDR3 DNA sequence: TGCGCCAGCAGCTTGGCTTTCTCCAAGGAGCGGGAGGGCTCCTACAATGAGCAGTTCTTC.